The 13 T cell receptor beta chains below were found in one sample sequenced in a study of shared clonotypes between healthy human individuals. Positively selected for CCR7, the CD45RO-negative cells used as naive CD8 cells excluded terminally differentiated effector memory CD45RA+ cells. Profiling relied on immunoSEQ multiplex PCR, and the TCRdb table lists in-frame clones only, not all of them. The sample includes around 1.9 million clones, under 95% of them seen just once. The sample consisted of naive CD8+ T cells from PBMCs. Receptor source: a man aged 18 to 29 in good health. Some clones in this sample may be carry-over from other donors' samples.

This chain links TRBV19 with TRBJ2-3, with TRBD1 matching over 9 bases. Germline-derived CDR1 and CDR2 are LNHDA and SQIVND (reference sequence). V lost 4 bases and J lost 5; bases outside the gene matches: 4. The CDR3 has 14 amino acids. In DNA form, the CDR3 reads TGTGCCAGTAGTACGGGACAGGGAATAGATACGCAGTATTTT. Its translation: CASSTGQGIDTQYF.

The chain links TRBV11-2 to TRBJ2-1, with D possibly being TRBD2 (6 bases). Germline-derived CDR1 and CDR2 are SGHAT and FQNNGV. CDR3 length: 17 residues. Trimming stripped 5 bases from V and 0 bases from J, with 17 bases between. The DNA of the CDR3 is TGTGCCAGCAGCCGGGGAGGCCACAAGAGCTCCTACAATGAGCAGTTCTTC. It encodes CASSRGGHKSSYNEQFF.

V is TRBV11-2 and J is TRBJ2-5; D is possibly TRBD2 (5 bases). Between the trimmed V and J ends, which lost 3 bases and 7 bases, there was a span of 15 bases. This CDR3 spans 14 amino acids. CDR1 SGHAT and CDR2 FQNNGV come from the germline V gene. In DNA, the CDR3 is TGTGCCAGCAGCTTTCGTCGGGGTTTTGCGACCCAGTACTTC. This gives the protein CASSFRRGFATQYF.

This rearrangement joins TRBV30 to TRBJ1-2; weak D call: TRBD1 (6 bases). Trimming removed 3 bases at V and 4 bases at J, with 12 bases between. CDR3 length equals 13 residues. Germline V gene sequence: CDR1 GTSNPN, CDR2 SVGIG (reference sequence). Written as DNA, the CDR3 is TGTGCCTGGAGGCAACAGGGAAGCTATGGCTACACCTTC. Translating it yields CAWRQQGSYGYTF.

The chain uses TRBV4-1 and TRBJ2-7; perhaps TRBD1 as D (6 bases). CDR3 length: 14 amino acids. Germline CDR1 and CDR2: MGHRA and YSYEKL. Deletions cut 4 bases from V and 5 bases from J, with 15 bases between. In DNA, the CDR3 is TGCGCCAGCAGCCTCAGGGGATTAGGACACGAGCAGTACTTC. Amino acid sequence: CASSLRGLGHEQYF.

The DNA of the CDR3 is TGTGCCAGCAGTCACCTACCTGACAGGGGGCGCACAGATACGCAGTATTTT. It translates to CASSHLPDRGRTDTQYF. The rearrangement uses TRBV2 and TRBJ2-3; 10 bases are shared with TRBD1. Trimming removed 5 bases from V and 1 base from J; junction bases left unmatched: 9. Per the germline V gene, CDR1 is SNHLY and CDR2 is FYNNEI. This CDR3 region has 17 residues.

The rearrangement links TRBV9 to TRBJ2-1; D is perhaps TRBD2 (7 bases). CDR3 size: 16 residues. The V and J ends lost 1 base and 7 bases respectively, with 18 bases between them. Germline V gene data show CDR1 as SGDLS and CDR2 as YYNGEE. Here the CDR3 DNA reads TGTGCCAGCAGCGTATATACCCGGGGGAGGGGGAATGAGCAGTTCTTC. It codes for CASSVYTRGRGNEQFF.

The rearrangement uses TRBV6-5 and TRBJ2-5; 13 nucleotides line up with TRBD2. This CDR3 region has 15 residues. The germline V gene has CDR1 MNHEY and CDR2 SVGAGI. The V and J ends lost 6 bases and 4 bases, in that order; junction bases with no gene match: 5. Here the CDR3 reads CASSLGTSGTETQYF. DNA of the CDR3: TGTGCCAGCAGCCTAGGGACTAGCGGGACAGAGACCCAGTACTTC.

In DNA, the CDR3 is TGTGCCAGCAGACAAGGGACAGGGGTTAACTATGGCTACACCTTC. It is translated as CASRQGTGVNYGYTF. The V gene is TRBV27, the J gene TRBJ1-2, with 10 nucleotides matching TRBD1. The length of the CDR3 is 15 residues. Germline V gene lookup returns CDR1 MNHEY and CDR2 SMNVEV (reference sequence). With V trimmed by 6 bases and J by 1 base, 5 bases remained unmatched.

This chain links TRBV27 with TRBJ2-7; weak D call: TRBD2 (6 bases). The germline V and J ends were trimmed by 3 bases and 3 bases, with 15 bases remaining between them. Germline lookup yields CDR1 MNHEY and CDR2 SMNVEV (reference sequence). This CDR3 has 15 amino acids. CDR3 sequence reads: CASSFISGAGYEQYF. The CDR3 DNA reads as TGTGCCAGCAGTTTTATCTCAGGAGCGGGCTACGAGCAGTACTTC.

This chain connects TRBV25-1 to TRBJ1-4; D remains ambiguous. Germline-derived CDR1 and CDR2 are MGHDK and SYGVNS. V was clipped by 1 base and J by 8 bases, with 11 bases between them. CDR3 length equals 14 residues. DNA of the CDR3: TGTGCCAGCAGTGAATTTAAAGATTCCGAAAAACTGTTTTTT. It specifies CASSEFKDSEKLFF.

The rearrangement links TRBV7-2 to TRBJ1-2; 7 nucleotides line up with TRBD1. The junction had 9 bases not matched to a gene; V was cut back by 5 bases and J by 0 bases. Per the germline V gene, CDR1 is SGHTA and CDR2 is FQGNSA. This CDR3 contains 16 residues. The CDR3 region is CASSGRDSISNYGYTF. The DNA for the CDR3 is TGTGCCAGCAGCGGCCGGGACAGTATATCTAACTATGGCTACACCTTC. Complete variable domain (other parts from reference TRBV7-2 and TRBJ1-2): GAGVSQSPSNKVTEKGKDVELRCDPISGHTALYWYRQSLGQGLEFLIYFQGNSAPDKSGLPSDRFSAERTGGSVSTLTIQRTQQEDSAVYLCASSGRDSISNYGYTFGSGTRLTVV.

J is TRBJ2-2 and V is TRBV4-2; D is possibly TRBD2 (5 bases). The CDR3 runs 14 residues. With 2 bases removed from V and 7 bases from J, the gap between germline ends came to 11 bases. Germline V gene lookup returns CDR1 LGHNA and CDR2 YNFKEQ. The CDR3 DNA is TGTGCCAGCAGCCAAACTAGGTGGGGCGGGGAGCTGTTTTTT. Its protein product is CASSQTRWGGELFF.